The 2 T cell receptor beta chains below all came from one sample that was sequenced in a study of T-cell reconstitution after alpha-beta-depleted transplantation in children. As it was prepared, the TCRbeta library received unique molecular identifiers. TCRdb passed the PCR reads through MiXCR, listing each CDR3 protein once. This repertoire shows roughly 610,000 distinct CDR3 sequences, roughly 10% found once; its top ten account for approximately 4.1%. The source was PBMCs from the stem cell graft donor, collected from the stem cell graft. These receptors were taken from a human donor who donated a stem cell graft to a child with acute myeloid leukemia.

This clonotype has ten or more counts. The chain uses TRBV7-2 and TRBJ2-3; D remains ambiguous. The CDR3 loop spans 17 amino acids. From germline, CDR1 is SGHTA and CDR2 FQGNSA. Deletions cut 5 bases from V and 0 bases from J, with 18 bases between. The CDR3 DNA is TGTGCCAGCAGCCCCCGTCCCCCCGCGGTTAGCACAGATACGCAGTATTTT. This codes for CASSPRPPAVSTDTQYF.

This clonotype was seen many times. The genes are TRBV3-1 and TRBJ1-1; D may be TRBD1 (5 bases). This CDR3 region has 14 residues. Trimming took 0 bases from V and 5 from J, leaving 10 bases between them. Germline V gives CDR1 LGHDT, CDR2 YNNKEL (reference sequence). The CDR3 bases are TGTGCCAGCAGCCAAGACTGGGGGTTAACTGAAGCTTTCTTT. It is translated as CASSQDWGLTEAFF.